This T cell receptor beta chain was identified in a study of blood T cell repertoires in COVID-19. Looking at the study overall: T cells, B-cell-depleted T cells, or PBMCs provided the cDNA or gDNA that served as material.

The study counted Cohort 3 donors as recovered given two negative PCRs, clearance, or symptom resolution. This clone has a handful of counts. As handled by the study authors: Reference gene primers were amplified, and this amplification served to estimate nucleated cell counts. Using immunoSEQ multiplex PCR, the repertoire was profiled, and TCRdb retains in-frame clones only, with some absent. From that table come the V and J calls and clone size; the DNA was used to work out D and trimming. Among fewer than 500,000 clones, over 75% were seen once, and the ten largest hold approximately 1.2%. The clonotype was recovered from a man younger than 45 who had recovered from COVID-19. Sequencing was carried out using PBMCs or T cells enriched from blood (not recorded which).

The CDR3 here is CASSMGQGNHQPQHF. The DNA of the CDR3 is TGTGCCAGCAGTATGGGACAGGGGAACCACCAGCCCCAGCATTTT. The chain links TRBV6-5 to TRBJ1-5, with TRBD1 matching over 10 bases. J gave up 7 bases and V 5 bases, and 8 bases lay outside the gene matches. Germline lookup yields CDR1 MNHEY and CDR2 SVGAGI. This CDR3 is built from 15 residues.